This paragraph covers one T cell receptor (beta chain) sequence. The data were taken from a study of identical twins. CDR3 size: 15 residues. Per germline, CDR1 SGHVS and CDR2 FNYEAQ. Losses at the gene ends were 5 bases for V and 4 bases for J; bases not matched to a gene: 8. Each CDR3 protein gets one entry after TCRdb re-called the 5' RACE reads with MiXCR. The repertoire holds some 630,000 distinct CDR3 sequences, with 7% to 7.5% as singletons. Separately, the same data were catalogued under a study of yellow fever vaccine responses in identical twins.

The TCR sequence derives from a woman under 30 in good health. The rearrangement joins TRBV7-6 to TRBJ1-2; 9 bases map to TRBD1. Sequencing used PBMCs. The CDR3 protein is CASSPSGTGIYGYTF. The CDR3 bases are TGTGCCAGCAGCCCATCCGGGACAGGGATCTATGGCTACACCTTC.